The 24 T cell receptor beta chains below were found in one sample sequenced in a study of T-cell memory formation after mild COVID-19. TCRdb ran MiXCR on the 5' RACE reads and lists one entry per CDR3 protein. The table lists about 400,000 distinct CDR3 sequences, about 22% of them singletons. The sample was PBMCs or a T cell subset sorted from them (not recorded which). These receptors all stem from an adult woman who had mild COVID-19 (a few samples of this study predate the infection). Cell type and time point are not known.

This clonotype was seen a handful of times. V is TRBV27 and J is TRBJ2-7; D call uncertain. This CDR3 region has 14 residues. V was pared by 0 bases and J by 4 bases, with 10 bases between. Looked up from germline, CDR1 is MNHEY and CDR2 is SMNVEV (reference sequence). The CDR3 sequence is CASSLSGIDYEQYF. Here the CDR3 DNA reads TGTGCCAGCAGTTTATCGGGGATCGATTACGAGCAGTACTTC.

This clonotype was detected a few times. This chain links TRBV24-1 with TRBJ2-5, with 9 bases aligning to TRBD2. CDR1 is KGHDR, CDR2 SFDVKD, per germline. The V segment lost 4 bases and the J segment 4 bases; nucleotides outside the gene matches: 12. The CDR3 consists of 17 residues. CDR3 region: CATSDPRVAGARETQYF. The CDR3, as DNA: TGTGCCACCAGTGACCCTAGGGTAGCGGGAGCACGAGAGACCCAGTACTTC.

The table lists this clonotype with a count of one. Here the CDR3 reads CASSPQPGTPYNEQFF. CDR3 nucleotides: TGCGCCAGCAGCCCCCAACCCGGGACACCGTACAATGAGCAGTTCTTC. J is TRBJ2-1 and V is TRBV4-3, with D perhaps TRBD1 (6 bases). Per the germline V gene, CDR1 is LGHNA and CDR2 is YSLEER. This CDR3 has 16 residues. V was trimmed by 4 bases and J by 4 bases, leaving 17 bases between them.

The chain joins TRBV2 to TRBJ1-2; a weak D match, TRBD1 (5 bases). The CDR3 length is 14 residues. The V end was cut by 1 base, the J end by 3 bases, with 9 bases between. The germline gives CDR1 SNHLY, CDR2 FYNNEI. CDR3 nucleotide sequence: TGTGCCAGCAGTGAAGGGGGCGGTGACTATGGCTACACCTTC. Translated, it gives CASSEGGGDYGYTF.

This clonotype was seen just once. V is TRBV4-2 and J is TRBJ1-3; 10 bases map to TRBD1. The CDR3 is 16 amino acids. Per germline, CDR1 LGHNA and CDR2 YNFKEQ. V shed 0 bases and J 8 bases; nucleotides not matched to a gene: 7. CDR3 nucleotide sequence: TGTGCCAGCAGCCAAGATGCCGGACAGGGGGGGTACACCATATATTTT. Translated, it gives CASSQDAGQGGYTIYF.

This clonotype has only a few counts. V gene TRBV2 combines with J gene TRBJ2-3; 7 bases line up with TRBD1. CDR1 and CDR2 from the germline V gene are SNHLY and FYNNEI. The junction had 7 bases not matched to a gene; V was cut back by 6 bases and J by 4 bases. The CDR3 runs 14 residues. The CDR3 DNA is TGTGCCAGCAGGGCAACTACAGGGGCAGATACGCAGTATTTT. Its translation is CASRATTGADTQYF.

This rearrangement joins TRBV20-1 to TRBJ2-1; 9 bases map to TRBD2. The germline V gene has CDR1 DFQATT and CDR2 SNEGSKA (reference sequence). CDR3 length: 14 residues. The junction had 4 bases not matched to a gene; V was cut back by 3 bases and J by 4 bases. CDR3 sequence reads: CSARGSGGYNEQFF. The CDR3 region has the DNA TGCAGTGCTAGGGGTAGCGGGGGATACAATGAGCAGTTCTTC.

This clonotype was observed at least ten times. The chain carries TRBV12-3 or TRBV12-4 and TRBJ2-1; 8 nucleotides match TRBD2. J lost 7 bases, V lost 1 base, and 6 bases had no gene match. The CDR3 is 15 amino acids. CDR3 in DNA: TGTGCCAGCAGTTTAGGGGCGGGGGGTTTGAATGAGCAGTTCTTC. This encodes CASSLGAGGLNEQFF.

The chain combines TRBV7-7 with TRBJ1-3; D gene ambiguous. The CDR3 sequence is 16 residues long. Trimming took 5 bases from V and 0 from J, leaving 14 bases between them. Germline CDR1 reads SSHAT; CDR2 reads FNYEAQ (reference sequence). CDR3 region: CASSPGPDVSGNTIYF. The CDR3, as DNA: TGTGCCAGCAGCCCCGGGCCGGACGTCTCTGGAAACACCATATATTTT.

V is TRBV10-3 and J is TRBJ2-3, with 8 bases identical to TRBD1. Trimming at V came to 3 bases and at J to 4 bases, leaving 9 bases not matched to a gene. Per germline, CDR1 ENHRY and CDR2 SYGVKD. The CDR3 sequence is 16 residues long. CDR3 coding DNA: TGTGCCATCAGTGACCAGGACAGGGAAATCGCAGATACGCAGTATTTT. It specifies CAISDQDREIADTQYF.

This clonotype was seen a handful of times. The junction departs from the called germline gene at one end, perhaps through a read error. The V and J genes are TRBV6-1 and TRBJ1-1, with TRBD1 matching over 7 bases. The CDR3 extends over 15 amino acids. Germline CDR1 reads MNHNS; CDR2 reads SASEGT. As DNA, the CDR3 is TGTGCCAGCAGTGTTCGGGACAGTGGGAACGCTGAAGCTTTCTTT. It is translated as CASSVRDSGNAEAFF.

This clonotype was detected many times. The V gene is TRBV5-1, the J gene TRBJ2-1; TRBD1 agrees at 11 bases. CDR1 is SGHRS and CDR2 is YFSETQ in the germline V gene. This CDR3 contains 18 residues. After removal of 0 bases from V and 5 bases from J, the junction contained 10 bases not matched to a gene. The CDR3 loop reads CASSLVPGQGGPNNEQFF. The CDR3 DNA is TGCGCCAGCAGCTTGGTCCCGGGACAGGGGGGTCCTAACAATGAGCAGTTCTTC.

The chain couples TRBV18 to TRBJ2-7; 8 bases align to TRBD1. The CDR3 spans 16 residues. CDR1 and CDR2 (germline): KGHSH, LQKENI. V lost 4 bases and J lost 4; bases outside the gene matches: 12. The CDR3 is CASSLYTGGDKYEQYF. The CDR3 coding sequence is TGTGCCAGCTCACTTTATACAGGGGGTGATAAGTACGAGCAGTACTTC.

In its sample, this clonotype was seen many times. The chain carries TRBV20-1 and TRBJ1-1; D call uncertain. The V and J ends lost 4 bases and 0 bases respectively, with 12 bases between them. Germline-derived CDR1 and CDR2 are DFQATT and SNEGSKA (reference sequence). CDR3 length: 14 residues. CDR3 in DNA: TGCAGTGCTAAAAATCCCGGTATGAACACTGAAGCTTTCTTT. Protein: CSAKNPGMNTEAFF.

The V gene is TRBV5-1, the J gene TRBJ1-5, with a possible D match to TRBD1 (5 bases). CDR3 size: 15 residues. Per germline, CDR1 SGHRS and CDR2 YFSETQ. Trimming stripped 6 bases from V and 2 bases from J, with 15 bases between. The CDR3 coding sequence is TGCGCCAGCAAGCTTGGATTACAGGGCAATCAGCCCCAGCATTTT. Protein sequence: CASKLGLQGNQPQHF.

The table lists this clonotype with a few counts. The germline gene is not matched at one end of the junction; a read error may be the cause. The chain links TRBV12-3 or TRBV12-4 to TRBJ2-4; weak D call: TRBD2 (5 bases). The CDR3 runs 16 residues. The CDR3 spells CASSLGEGRAKNLQYF. The CDR3 coding sequence is TGTGCCAGCAGTTTAGGAGAGGGTAGAGCCAAAAACCTTCAGTACTTC.

The chain is built from TRBV24-1 and TRBJ2-7; 10 bases are shared with TRBD2. After removal of 4 bases from V and 1 base from J, the junction contained 6 bases not matched to a gene. The CDR3 is 16 residues long. The germline V gene has CDR1 KGHDR and CDR2 SFDVKD. Here the CDR3 reads CATSDLGLADSYEQYF. The DNA for the CDR3 is TGTGCCACCAGTGACTTAGGACTAGCGGATTCCTACGAGCAGTACTTC.

This clonotype showed up just a few times. CDR3 region: CSGDREGTGELFF. CDR3 in DNA: TGCAGCGGGGACAGGGAAGGCACCGGGGAGCTGTTTTTT. This chain connects TRBV29-1 to TRBJ2-2, with 9 bases matching TRBD1. Germline V gene data show CDR1 as SQVTM and CDR2 as ANQGSEA. V lost 7 bases, J lost 4 bases, and 4 bases stayed unmatched. This CDR3 is built from 13 residues.

This clonotype was counted between two and nine times. The chain combines TRBV6-1 with TRBJ1-2; TRBD1 aligns across 9 bases. CDR3 length: 13 amino acids. V was pared by 6 bases and J by 5 bases, with 4 bases of the junction left unmatched. Germline-derived CDR1 and CDR2 are MNHNS and SASEGT. CDR3 protein: CASRDRGPYGYTF. CDR3 DNA: TGTGCCAGCAGGGACAGGGGCCCTTATGGCTACACCTTC.

This rearrangement joins TRBV12-3 or TRBV12-4 to TRBJ2-4; weak D call: TRBD2 (6 bases). The CDR3 extends over 16 amino acids. Trimming removed 6 bases from V and 1 base from J, with 16 bases in between. CDR3 DNA sequence: TGTGCCAGCAGCCCATCCCGGGGGAAGGCCAAAAACATTCAGTACTTC. Protein: CASSPSRGKAKNIQYF.

A few counts support this clonotype. The gene calls are TRBV4-3 and TRBJ1-1, with D hard to call. Trimming removed 3 bases from V and 5 bases from J, with 13 bases in between. CDR1 is LGHNA, CDR2 YSLEER, per germline. The CDR3 has 14 residues. CDR3 amino acids: CASSHETGWTEAFF. In nucleotides, the CDR3 is TGCGCCAGCAGCCACGAGACGGGGTGGACTGAAGCTTTCTTT.

This clonotype was detected only a few times. The rearrangement links TRBV6-2 or TRBV6-3 to TRBJ2-1, with 7 nucleotides matching TRBD2. V shed 6 bases and J 5 bases; nucleotides not matched to a gene: 10. This CDR3 contains 15 residues. Per germline, CDR1 MNHEY and CDR2 SVGEGT. Here the CDR3 reads CASRGTGTNNNEQFF. CDR3 nucleotides: TGTGCCAGCAGGGGGACCGGGACTAACAACAATGAGCAGTTCTTC.

This clonotype was observed at least ten times. A junction end diverges from the germline sequence, so it may reflect a read error. The chain joins TRBV7-9 to TRBJ1-2; D gene unclear. The germline V gene has CDR1 SEHNR and CDR2 FQNEAQ (reference sequence). This CDR3 has 12 residues. The CDR3 coding sequence is TGTGCCAGCAGTTTAGGCGGAGATGGCTACACCTTC. Protein product: CASSLGGDGYTF.

The CDR3 here is CASSLQTVQGRQARSPLHF. The CDR3 DNA is TGTGCCAGCAGCCTACAAACCGTACAGGGGAGGCAAGCAAGGTCACCCCTCCACTTT. The rearrangement uses TRBV7-9 and TRBJ1-6; TRBD1 aligns across 7 bases. J was trimmed by 10 bases and V by 5 bases; bases with no gene match: 23. The CDR3 has 19 residues. Germline CDR1 is SEHNR and CDR2 is FQNEAQ (reference sequence).